Listed below are T cell receptor beta chains from one sample, sequenced in a study of blood T cell repertoires in COVID-19. Using immunoSEQ multiplex PCR, the repertoire was profiled, and TCRdb retains in-frame clones only, with some absent. The data hold more than 90,000 clones, with over 65% observed a single time. The specimen was peripheral blood. Receptor source: a man between 70 and 80 years old with acute or convalescent COVID-19. CDR3s include the opening cysteine and the closing phenylalanine or tryptophan. A D gene is named only where the DNA matches it firmly. Clone size is not always given. Where it is, it says once, few, many or a class for expanded clones.

>TRBD1|TRBJ1-4|TRBV16|few
CASSGTGGKLFF
TGTGCCAGCAGCGGGACAGGTGGAAAACTGTTTTTT
>NA|TRBJ2-6|TRBV28|NA
CASSHAGVAGANVLTF
TGTGCCAGCAGCCATGCAGGGGTGGCTGGGGCCAACGTCCTGACTTTC
>NA|TRBJ1-3|TRBV12-3/TRBV12-4|NA
CASSINRGNTIYF
TGTGCCAGCAGTATTAACAGGGGAAACACCATATATTTT
>TRBD1|TRBJ2-1|TRBV19|NA
CASTPRTGVRGNEQFF
TGTGCCAGTACCCCCCGGACAGGGGTACGAGGCAATGAGCAGTTCTTC
>TRBD1|TRBJ2-4|TRBV5-1|NA
CASSSTGQVKNIQYF
TGCGCCAGCAGCTCGACAGGGCAGGTCAAAAACATTCAGTACTTC
>NA|TRBJ2-1|TRBV9|NA
CASGRTHYNEQFF
TGTGCCAGCGGCAGGACTCACTACAATGAGCAGTTCTTC
>NA|TRBJ2-3|TRBV6-5|NA
CASRAGRIPDTQYF
TGTGCCAGCAGGGCCGGCAGGATCCCAGATACGCAGTATTTT
>TRBD2|TRBJ2-7|TRBV7-9|NA
CASSPTTSGGRYEQYF
TGTGCCAGCAGCCCTACGACTAGCGGGGGGCGGTACGAGCAGTACTTC
>TRBD1|TRBJ2-1|TRBV11-2|NA
CASSLRTGSSYNEQFF
TGTGCCAGCAGCCTCCGGACAGGGAGCTCCTACAATGAGCAGTTCTTC
>NA|TRBJ1-3|TRBV5-6|NA
CASSLAGWNTIYF
TGTGCCAGCAGCTTGGCAGGGTGGAACACCATATATTTT
>NA|TRBJ2-1|TRBV5-1|NA
CASSLEAGTYNEQFF
TGCGCCAGCAGCTTGGAGGCGGGAACCTACAATGAGCAGTTCTTC
>NA|TRBJ2-2|TRBV11-1|NA
CASSPLAPGELFF
TGTGCCAGCAGCCCACTTGCCCCCGGGGAGCTGTTTTTT
>TRBD2|TRBJ2-1|TRBV7-6|few
CASSWKPGTSNEQFF
TGTGCCAGCAGCTGGAAACCCGGGACTAGTAATGAGCAGTTCTTC
>NA|TRBJ2-5|TRBV30|NA
CAWSVLRRETQYF
TGTGCCTGGAGTGTACTCCGGCGGGAGACCCAGTACTTC
>NA|TRBJ2-3|TRBV15|NA
CATSQGHTDTQYF
TGTGCCACCAGCCAGGGCCACACAGATACGCAGTATTTT
>TRBD1|TRBJ2-1|TRBV5-1|NA
CASSDPQGADEQFF
TGCGCCAGCAGCGACCCGCAGGGGGCCGATGAGCAGTTCTTC
>NA|TRBJ2-4|TRBV5-6|NA
CASSLQGVGKNIQYF
TGTGCCAGCAGCTTACAGGGTGTCGGCAAAAACATTCAGTACTTC